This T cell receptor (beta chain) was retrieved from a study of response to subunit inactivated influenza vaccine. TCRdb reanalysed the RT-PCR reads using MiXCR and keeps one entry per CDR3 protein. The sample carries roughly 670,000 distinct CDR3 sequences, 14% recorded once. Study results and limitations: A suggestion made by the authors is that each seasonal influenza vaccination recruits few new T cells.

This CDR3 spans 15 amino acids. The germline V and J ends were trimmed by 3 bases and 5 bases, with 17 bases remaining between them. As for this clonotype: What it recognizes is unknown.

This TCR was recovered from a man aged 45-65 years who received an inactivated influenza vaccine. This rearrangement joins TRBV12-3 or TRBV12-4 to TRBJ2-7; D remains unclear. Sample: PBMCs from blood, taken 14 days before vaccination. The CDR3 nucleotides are TGTGCCAGCAGTTTCGAGTGGGTTTCTCACCACGAGCAGTACTTC. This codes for CASSFEWVSHHEQYF.